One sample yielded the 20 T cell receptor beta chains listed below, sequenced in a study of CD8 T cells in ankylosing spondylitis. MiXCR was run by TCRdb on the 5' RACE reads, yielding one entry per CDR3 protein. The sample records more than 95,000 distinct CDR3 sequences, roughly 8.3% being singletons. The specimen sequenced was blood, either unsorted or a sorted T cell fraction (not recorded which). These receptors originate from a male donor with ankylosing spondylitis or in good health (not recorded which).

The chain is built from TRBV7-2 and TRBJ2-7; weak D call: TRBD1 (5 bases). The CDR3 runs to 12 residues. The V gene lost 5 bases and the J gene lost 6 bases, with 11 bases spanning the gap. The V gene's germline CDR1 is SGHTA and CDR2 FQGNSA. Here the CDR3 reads CASSPQGSEQYF. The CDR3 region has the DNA TGTGCCAGCAGCCCGCAGGGCTCCGAGCAGTACTTC. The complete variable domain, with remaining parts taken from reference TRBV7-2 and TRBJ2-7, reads GAGVSQSPSNKVTEKGKDVELRCDPISGHTALYWYRQSLGQGLEFLIYFQGNSAPDKSGLPSDRFSAERTGGSVSTLTIQRTQQEDSAVYLCASSPQGSEQYFGPGTRLTVT.

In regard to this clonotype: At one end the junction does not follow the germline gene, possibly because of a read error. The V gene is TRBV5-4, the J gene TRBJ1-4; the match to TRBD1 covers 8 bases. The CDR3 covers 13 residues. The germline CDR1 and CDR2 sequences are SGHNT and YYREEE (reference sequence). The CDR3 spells CTSSSRDREKLFF. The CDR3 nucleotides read TGTACCAGCAGCTCCCGGGACAGGGAAAAACTGTTTTTT.

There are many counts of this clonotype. The CDR3 DNA is TGTGCCAGCAGCGAGAAGGGGACAGATACGCAGTATTTT. Translated: CASSEKGTDTQYF. This chain uses TRBV6-1 with TRBJ2-3; possibly TRBD1 for D (5 bases). Deletions cut 6 bases from V and 3 bases from J, with 10 bases between. The CDR3 totals 13 residues. Germline assignment: CDR1 MNHNS and CDR2 SASEGT.

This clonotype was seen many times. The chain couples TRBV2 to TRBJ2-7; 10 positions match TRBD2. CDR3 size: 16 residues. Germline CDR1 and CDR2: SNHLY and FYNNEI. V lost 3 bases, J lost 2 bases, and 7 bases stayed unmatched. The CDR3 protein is CASSESGTSDPYEQYF. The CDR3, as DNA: TGTGCCAGCAGTGAGAGTGGGACTAGCGATCCCTACGAGCAGTACTTC.

This chain's CDR3 is CASRSNREVPEAFF. CDR3 nucleotide sequence: TGTGCCAGCAGATCGAACAGGGAGGTCCCTGAAGCTTTCTTT. The genes are TRBV27 and TRBJ1-1; maybe TRBD1 (6 bases). The CDR3 spans 14 residues. Looked up from germline, CDR1 is MNHEY and CDR2 is SMNVEV (reference sequence). Trimming pared 6 bases from V and 6 bases from J, leaving 17 bases between.

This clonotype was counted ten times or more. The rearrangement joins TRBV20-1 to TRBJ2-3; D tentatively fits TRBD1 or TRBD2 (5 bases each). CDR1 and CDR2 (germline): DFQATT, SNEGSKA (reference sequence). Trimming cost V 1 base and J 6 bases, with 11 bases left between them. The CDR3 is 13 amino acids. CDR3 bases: TGCAGTGCTAGAGTTCAGGGCGGGGATACGCAGTATTTT. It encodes CSARVQGGDTQYF.

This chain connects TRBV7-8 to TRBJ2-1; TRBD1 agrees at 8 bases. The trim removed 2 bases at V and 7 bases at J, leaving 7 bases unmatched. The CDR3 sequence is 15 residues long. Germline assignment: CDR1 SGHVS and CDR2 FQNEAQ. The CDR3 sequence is CASSLSGTGFNEQFF. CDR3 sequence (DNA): TGTGCCAGCAGCTTATCCGGGACAGGCTTTAATGAGCAGTTCTTC.

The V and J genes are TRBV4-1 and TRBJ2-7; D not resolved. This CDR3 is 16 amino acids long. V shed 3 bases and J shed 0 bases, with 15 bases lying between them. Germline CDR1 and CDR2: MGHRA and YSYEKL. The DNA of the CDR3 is TGCGCCAGCAGCCACGACTTCGTGGAAAGCTCCTACGAGCAGTACTTC. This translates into CASSHDFVESSYEQYF.

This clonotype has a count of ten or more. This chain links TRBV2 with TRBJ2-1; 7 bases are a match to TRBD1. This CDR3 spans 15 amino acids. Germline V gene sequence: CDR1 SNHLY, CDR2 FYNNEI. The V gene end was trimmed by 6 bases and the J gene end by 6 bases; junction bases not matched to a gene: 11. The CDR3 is CASRPDRAVFNEQFF. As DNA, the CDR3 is TGTGCCAGCAGACCCGACAGGGCGGTGTTCAATGAGCAGTTCTTC.

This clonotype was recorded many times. The CDR3, as DNA: TGTGCCAGCAGCTTCGGGCTAGTCACAGATACGCAGTATTTT. It is translated as CASSFGLVTDTQYF. The V call is TRBV7-3, the J call TRBJ2-3, with D hard to call. The CDR3 is 14 amino acids. The germline CDR1 and CDR2 sequences are SGHTA and FQGTGA. The V and J ends lost 3 bases and 2 bases respectively, with 9 bases between them.

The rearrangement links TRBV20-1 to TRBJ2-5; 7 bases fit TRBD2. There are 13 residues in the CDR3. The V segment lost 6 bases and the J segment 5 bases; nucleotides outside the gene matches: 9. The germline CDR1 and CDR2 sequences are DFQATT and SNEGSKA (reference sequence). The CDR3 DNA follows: TGCAGTGCCCTGACTAGCCAGCAGGAGACCCAGTACTTC. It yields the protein CSALTSQQETQYF.

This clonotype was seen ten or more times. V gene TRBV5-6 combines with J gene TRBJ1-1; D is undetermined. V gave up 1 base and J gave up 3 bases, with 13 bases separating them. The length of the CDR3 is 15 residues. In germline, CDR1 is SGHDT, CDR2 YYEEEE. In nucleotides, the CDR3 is TGTGCCAGCAGCTTGCCCCCGGGGTCGGACACTGAAGCTTTCTTT. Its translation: CASSLPPGSDTEAFF. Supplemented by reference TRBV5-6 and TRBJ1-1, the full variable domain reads DAGVTQSPTHLIKTRGQQVTLRCSPKSGHDTVSWYQQALGQGPQFIFQYYEEEERQRGNFPDRFSGHQFPNYSSELNVNALLLGDSALYLCASSLPPGSDTEAFFGQGTRLTVV.

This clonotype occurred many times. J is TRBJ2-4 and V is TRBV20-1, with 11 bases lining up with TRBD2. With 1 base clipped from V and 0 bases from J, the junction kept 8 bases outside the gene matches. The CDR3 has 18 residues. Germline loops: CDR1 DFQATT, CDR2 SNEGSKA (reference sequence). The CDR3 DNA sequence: TGCAGTGCTAGAGTCCTGACTAGCGGGACTCTAGCCAAAAACATTCAGTACTTC. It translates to CSARVLTSGTLAKNIQYF.

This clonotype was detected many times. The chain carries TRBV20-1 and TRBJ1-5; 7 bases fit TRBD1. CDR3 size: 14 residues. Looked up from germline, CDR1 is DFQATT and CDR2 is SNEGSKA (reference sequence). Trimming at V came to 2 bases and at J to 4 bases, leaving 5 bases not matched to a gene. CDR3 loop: CSARTDRANQPQHF. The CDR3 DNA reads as TGCAGTGCTAGAACCGACAGGGCTAATCAGCCCCAGCATTTT.

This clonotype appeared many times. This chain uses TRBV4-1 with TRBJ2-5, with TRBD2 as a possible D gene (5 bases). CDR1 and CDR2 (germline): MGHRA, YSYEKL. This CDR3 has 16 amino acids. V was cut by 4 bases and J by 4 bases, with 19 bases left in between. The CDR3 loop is CASSRLERNYGETQYF. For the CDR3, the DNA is TGCGCCAGCAGCCGACTCGAGCGGAACTACGGAGAGACCCAGTACTTC.

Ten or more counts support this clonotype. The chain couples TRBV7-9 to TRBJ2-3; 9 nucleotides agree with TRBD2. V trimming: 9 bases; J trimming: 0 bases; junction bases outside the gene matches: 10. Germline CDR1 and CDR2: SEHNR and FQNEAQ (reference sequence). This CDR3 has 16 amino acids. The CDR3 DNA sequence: TGTGCCAGTCAATTCCCCCTAGCGGGGAGCACAGATACGCAGTATTTT. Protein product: CASQFPLAGSTDTQYF.

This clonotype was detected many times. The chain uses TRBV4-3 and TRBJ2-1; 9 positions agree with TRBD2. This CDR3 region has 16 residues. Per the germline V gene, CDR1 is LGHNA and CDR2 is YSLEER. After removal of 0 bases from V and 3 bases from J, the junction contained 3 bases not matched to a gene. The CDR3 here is CASSQDSSGNYNEQFF. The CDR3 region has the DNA TGCGCCAGCAGCCAAGATTCTAGCGGGAACTACAATGAGCAGTTCTTC.

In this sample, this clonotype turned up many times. The CDR3 nucleotides are TGTGCCATCAGTGAAGGGACAGGCTATGGCTACACCTTC. This translates into CAISEGTGYGYTF. The gene calls are TRBV10-3 and TRBJ1-2, with TRBD1 matching over 8 bases. CDR1 is ENHRY and CDR2 is SYGVKD in the germline V gene. Trimming cost V 3 bases and J 4 bases; bases outside gene matches: 1. The length of the CDR3 is 13 residues.

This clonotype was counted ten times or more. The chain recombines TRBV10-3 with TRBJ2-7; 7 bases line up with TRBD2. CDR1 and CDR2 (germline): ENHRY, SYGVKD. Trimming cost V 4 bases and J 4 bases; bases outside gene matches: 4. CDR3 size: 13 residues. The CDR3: CAISAASGYEQYF. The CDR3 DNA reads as TGTGCCATCAGTGCGGCTAGCGGATACGAGCAGTACTTC.

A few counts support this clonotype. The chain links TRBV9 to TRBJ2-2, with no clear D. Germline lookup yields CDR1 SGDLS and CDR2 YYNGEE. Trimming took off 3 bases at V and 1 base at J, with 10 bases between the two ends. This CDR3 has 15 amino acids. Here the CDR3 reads CASSGRGVNTGELFF. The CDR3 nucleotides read TGTGCCAGCAGCGGACGTGGGGTGAACACCGGGGAGCTGTTTTTT.